A single TCR beta chain is shown here with its context. The antigen is not known. Primed by a sample-barcoded 5' primer and a J-beta primer mix, a second PCR proceeded for about 6 to 12 cycles. A template-switch adaptor containing 12 random nucleotides labeled each cDNA molecule. A minimum of 2.5 million CDR3-containing paired-end reads was obtained for each sample. Via MiXCR, TCRdb re-called the 5' RACE reads, giving one row per CDR3 protein. The repertoire includes about 1.4 million distinct CDR3 sequences, roughly 60% of them detected once, and about 6.7% sits in the top ten. This sample was included in a study of blood T cells in healthy people across ages. Findings of the study overall: Significant beta diversity loss was already apparent by age 40, declining roughly linearly.

The sequence derives from a man between 18 and 29 years old in good health. Sequencing was carried out using blood.

The CDR3 loop reads CSARRGVAEAFF. The CDR3 DNA follows: TGCAGTGCTAGGAGGGGGGTCGCTGAAGCTTTCTTT. The chain has TRBV20-1 and TRBJ1-1; D possibly corresponds to TRBD1 (6 bases). The CDR3 sequence is 12 residues long. The V end was cut by 3 bases, the J end by 6 bases, with 11 bases between. Germline CDR1 DFQATT, CDR2 SNEGSKA (reference sequence).